These 13 T cell receptor beta chains share one sample of origin, sequenced in a study of T cells in Graves' hyperthyroidism and ophthalmopathy. The source material, RNA transcripts, was used to amplify TCR beta CDR3 regions. Initially, a first-round RT-PCR of the TCR CDR3 employed the HTBI primer set. TCRdb re-derived calls from the multiplex PCR reads in MiXCR, one entry per CDR3 protein. The repertoire consists of 490,000 or so distinct CDR3 sequences, with roughly 15% occurring once and the leading ten covering 25% to 30%. Sequencing was done on a sample of blood. The receptors were gathered from a woman in her 30s with Graves' ophthalmopathy.

This clonotype was picked up many times. The gene calls are TRBV15 and TRBJ2-5; D not certain. This CDR3 is 14 amino acids long. Trimming stripped 5 bases from V and 4 bases from J, with 14 bases between. Germline CDR1 reads LNHNV; CDR2 reads YYDKDF (reference sequence). In DNA, the CDR3 is TGTGCCACCAGCGGCGTCCTGGTGGGAGAGACCCAGTACTTC. Its protein product is CATSGVLVGETQYF.

This clonotype was seen ten or more times. This chain connects TRBV7-2 to TRBJ2-7; 8 nucleotides match TRBD2. The CDR3 covers 14 residues. CDR1 SGHTA and CDR2 FQGNSA come from the germline V gene. After removal of 5 bases from V and 7 bases from J, the junction contained 10 bases not matched to a gene. The CDR3 spells CASSPSTSAGEQYF. The CDR3 DNA reads TGTGCCAGCAGCCCTTCGACTAGCGCTGGGGAGCAGTACTTC.

This clonotype showed up just a few times. Being one base from a much bigger clone, this may be a read error. This chain connects TRBV11-2 to TRBJ2-5; a possible D gene is TRBD2 (5 bases). Germline assignment: CDR1 SGHAT and CDR2 FQNNGV. CDR3 length: 15 residues. In nucleotides, the CDR3 is TGTACCAGCAGCTTAGTCGGAAGCGGCGGAGAGACCCAGTACTTC. Its translation is CTSSLVGSGGETQYF.

At least ten counts were recorded for this clonotype. The chain has TRBV7-9 and TRBJ2-7; the D is unclear. Germline V gives CDR1 SEHNR, CDR2 FQNEAQ (reference sequence). This CDR3 spans 13 amino acids. Trimming stripped 5 bases from V and 3 bases from J, with 11 bases between. This chain's CDR3 is CASSPVMDYEQYF. The CDR3 DNA is TGTGCCAGCAGCCCTGTAATGGACTACGAGCAGTACTTC.

This clonotype was recorded at least ten times. Written as DNA, the CDR3 is TGTGCCAGCAGCCGTCCGGGACAAAGCTCCTACGAGCAGTACTTC. Its translation: CASSRPGQSSYEQYF. This chain uses TRBV7-9 with TRBJ2-7; tentative D call: TRBD1 (6 bases). Per the germline V gene, CDR1 is SEHNR and CDR2 is FQNEAQ (reference sequence). This CDR3 region has 15 residues. Trimming removed 5 bases from V and 0 bases from J, with 14 bases in between.

This clonotype appeared many times. V is TRBV5-1 and J is TRBJ2-7, with 7 bases fitting TRBD2. J gave up 8 bases and V 0 bases, and 17 bases lay outside the gene matches. Germline V lookup: CDR1 SGHRS, CDR2 YFSETQ. The CDR3 sequence is 17 residues long. This CDR3 is CASSLGGLGGSRRQQYF. CDR3 sequence (DNA): TGCGCCAGCAGCTTGGGGGGGTTGGGAGGGAGTCGACGACAGCAGTACTTC. Supplemented by reference TRBV5-1 and TRBJ2-7, the full variable domain reads KAGVTQTPRYLIKTRGQQVTLSCSPISGHRSVSWYQQTPGQGLQFLFEYFSETQRNKGNFPGRFSGRQFSNSRSEMNVSTLELGDSALYLCASSLGGLGGSRRQQYFGPGTRLTVT.

This clonotype was observed many times. The rearrangement links TRBV29-1 to TRBJ1-3; the D is unclear. V was pared by 3 bases and J by 0 bases, with 12 bases between. Germline V CDR1 and CDR2: SQVTM, ANQGSEA. CDR3 size: 15 residues. The CDR3 protein is CSVDLEGHSGNTIYF. Written as DNA, the CDR3 is TGCAGCGTTGATCTCGAGGGCCACTCTGGAAACACCATATATTTT. The variable domain in full, with the rest retrieved from reference TRBV29-1 and TRBJ1-3, is SAVISQKPSRDICQRGTSLTIQCQVDSQVTMMFWYRQQPGQSLTLIATANQGSEATYESGFVIDKFPISRPNLTFSTLTVSNMSPEDSSIYLCSVDLEGHSGNTIYFGEGSWLTVV.

Ten or more counts support this clonotype. The chain employs TRBV5-8 and TRBJ2-5; 12 bases line up with TRBD1. CDR3 length equals 16 residues. J gave up 5 bases and V 4 bases, and 9 bases lay outside the gene matches. Germline assignment: CDR1 SGHTS and CDR2 YDEGEE. CDR3 in DNA: TGTGCCAGCAGCACACCCGGGACAGGGGGCAGGGAGACCCAGTACTTC. It encodes CASSTPGTGGRETQYF.

This clonotype was found many times. The chain combines TRBV27 with TRBJ2-3, with D possibly called TRBD1 or TRBD2 (5 bases each). V lost 5 bases, J lost 1 base, and 13 bases lay in between. Germline assignment: CDR1 MNHEY and CDR2 SMNVEV (reference sequence). The CDR3 extends over 15 amino acids. The CDR3 bases are TGTGCCAGCAGTGTTCCGTCGGGACGCACAGATACGCAGTATTTT. Residues: CASSVPSGRTDTQYF.

This clonotype was detected only a few times. This clone may be a read error of a much larger clone one base away. The chain recombines TRBV7-2 with TRBJ1-2; D unclear. Looked up from germline, CDR1 is SGHTA and CDR2 is FQGNSA. The CDR3 extends over 11 amino acids. The germline V and J ends were trimmed by 8 bases and 4 bases, with 8 bases remaining between them. The CDR3 region has the DNA TGTGCCAGCGGCTCCGGCTATGGCTACACCTTC. Encoded protein: CASGSGYGYTF. The whole variable domain, remainder taken from reference TRBV7-2 and TRBJ1-2, is GAGVSQSPSNKVTEKGKDVELRCDPISGHTALYWYRQSLGQGLEFLIYFQGNSAPDKSGLPSDRFSAERTGGSVSTLTIQRTQQEDSAVYLCASGSGYGYTFGSGTRLTVV.

V usage is TRBV6-1 and J usage is TRBJ1-4; D unresolved. CDR1 is MNHNS and CDR2 is SASEGT in the germline V gene. The CDR3 consists of 15 residues. With 4 bases removed from V and 5 bases from J, the gap between germline ends came to 14 bases. CDR3 coding DNA: TGTGCCAGCAGTGGCACCTCCCACTCCAATGAAAAACTGTTTTTT. Residues: CASSGTSHSNEKLFF.

This clonotype was seen a handful of times. The genes are TRBV6-2 or TRBV6-3 and TRBJ2-1, with D unclear. The CDR3 has 13 amino acids. CDR1 is MNHEY, CDR2 SVGEGT, per germline. The V end was cut by 0 bases, the J end by 7 bases, with 7 bases between. The chain's CDR3 is CASSYSRINEQFF. The DNA of the CDR3 is TGTGCCAGCAGTTACTCGAGGATAAATGAGCAGTTCTTC.

This rearrangement joins TRBV12-3 or TRBV12-4 to TRBJ1-5, with 7 positions matching TRBD1. CDR3 length equals 17 residues. Trimming removed 3 bases from V and 7 bases from J; junction bases left unmatched: 15. The CDR3 DNA follows: TGTGCCAGCAGTTTCTTACAGGGGACGCCCCGAGGGCAGCCCCAGCATTTT. It encodes CASSFLQGTPRGQPQHF.